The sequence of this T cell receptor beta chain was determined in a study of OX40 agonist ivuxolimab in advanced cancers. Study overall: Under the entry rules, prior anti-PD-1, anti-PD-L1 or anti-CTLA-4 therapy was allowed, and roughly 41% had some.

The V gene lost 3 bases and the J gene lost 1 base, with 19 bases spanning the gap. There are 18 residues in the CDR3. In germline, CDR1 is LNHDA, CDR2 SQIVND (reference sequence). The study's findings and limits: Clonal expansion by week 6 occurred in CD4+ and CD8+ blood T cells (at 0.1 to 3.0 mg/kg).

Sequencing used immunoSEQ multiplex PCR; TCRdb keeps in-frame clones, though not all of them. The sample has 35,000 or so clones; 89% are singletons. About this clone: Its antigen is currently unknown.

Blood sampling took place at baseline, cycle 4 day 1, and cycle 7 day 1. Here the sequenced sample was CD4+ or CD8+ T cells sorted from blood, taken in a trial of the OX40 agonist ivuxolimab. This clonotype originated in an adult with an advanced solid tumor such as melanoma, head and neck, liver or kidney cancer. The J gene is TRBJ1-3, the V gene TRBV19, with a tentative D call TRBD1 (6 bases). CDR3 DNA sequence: TGTGCCAGTAGTATGACTGGTACAGGGTATAGGTCTGGAAACACCATATATTTT. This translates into CASSMTGTGYRSGNTIYF.